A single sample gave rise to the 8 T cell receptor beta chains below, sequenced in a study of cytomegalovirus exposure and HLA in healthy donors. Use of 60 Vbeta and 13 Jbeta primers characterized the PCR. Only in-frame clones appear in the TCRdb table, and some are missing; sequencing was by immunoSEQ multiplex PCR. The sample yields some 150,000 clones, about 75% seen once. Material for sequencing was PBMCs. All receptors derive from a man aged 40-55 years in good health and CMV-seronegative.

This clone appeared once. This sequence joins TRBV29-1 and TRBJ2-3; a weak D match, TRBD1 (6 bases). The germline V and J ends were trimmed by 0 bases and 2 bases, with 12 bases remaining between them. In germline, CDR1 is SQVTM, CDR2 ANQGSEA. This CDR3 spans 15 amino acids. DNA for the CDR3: TGCAGCGTTGAAGATCTACAGGGAAACACAGATACGCAGTATTTT. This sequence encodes CSVEDLQGNTDTQYF.

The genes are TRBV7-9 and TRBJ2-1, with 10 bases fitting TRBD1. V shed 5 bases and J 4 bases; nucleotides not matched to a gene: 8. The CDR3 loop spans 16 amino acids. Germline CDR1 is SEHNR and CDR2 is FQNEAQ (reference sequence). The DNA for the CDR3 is TGTGCCAGCAGCGGACGACAGGGGGCGATTTACAATGAGCAGTTCTTC. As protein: CASSGRQGAIYNEQFF.

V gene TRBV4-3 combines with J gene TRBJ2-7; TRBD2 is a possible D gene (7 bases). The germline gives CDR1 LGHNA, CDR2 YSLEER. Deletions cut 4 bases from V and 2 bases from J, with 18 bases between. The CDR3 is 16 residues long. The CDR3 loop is CASSPGRGGATYEQYF. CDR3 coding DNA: TGCGCCAGCAGCCCAGGCAGGGGAGGGGCAACCTACGAGCAGTACTTC.

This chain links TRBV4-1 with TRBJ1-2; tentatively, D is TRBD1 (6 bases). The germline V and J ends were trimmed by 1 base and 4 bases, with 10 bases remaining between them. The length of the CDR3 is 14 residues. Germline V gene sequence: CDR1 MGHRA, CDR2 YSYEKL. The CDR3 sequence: CASSQGQGSYGYTF. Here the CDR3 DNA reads TGCGCCAGCAGCCAAGGGCAGGGGTCCTATGGCTACACCTTC.

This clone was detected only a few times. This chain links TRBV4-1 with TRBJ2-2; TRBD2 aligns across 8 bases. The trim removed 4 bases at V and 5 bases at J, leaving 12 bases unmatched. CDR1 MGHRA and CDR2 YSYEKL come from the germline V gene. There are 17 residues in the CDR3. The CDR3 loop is CASSLHRGGGGTGELFF. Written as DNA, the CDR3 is TGCGCCAGCAGCCTCCACCGGGGGGGCGGGGGGACCGGGGAGCTGTTTTTT.

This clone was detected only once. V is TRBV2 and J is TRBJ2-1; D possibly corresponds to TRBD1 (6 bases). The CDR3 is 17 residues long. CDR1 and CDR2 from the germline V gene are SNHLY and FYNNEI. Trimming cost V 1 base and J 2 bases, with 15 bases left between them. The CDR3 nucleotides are TGTGCCAGCAGTGAAGTTCACAGGGTACCCACCTACAATGAGCAGTTCTTC. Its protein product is CASSEVHRVPTYNEQFF.

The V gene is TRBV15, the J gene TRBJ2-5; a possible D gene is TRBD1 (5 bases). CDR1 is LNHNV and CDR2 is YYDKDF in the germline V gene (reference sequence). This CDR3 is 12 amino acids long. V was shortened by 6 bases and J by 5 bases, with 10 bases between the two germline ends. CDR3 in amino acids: CATSQGGETQYF. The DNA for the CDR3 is TGTGCCACCAGTCAGGGTGGGGAGACCCAGTACTTC.

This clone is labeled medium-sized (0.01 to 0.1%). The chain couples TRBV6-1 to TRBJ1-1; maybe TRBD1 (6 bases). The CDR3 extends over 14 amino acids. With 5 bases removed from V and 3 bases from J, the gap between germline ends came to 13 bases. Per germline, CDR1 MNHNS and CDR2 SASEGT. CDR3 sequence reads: CASSMDSEHTEAFF. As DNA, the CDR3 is TGTGCCAGCAGTATGGACAGTGAGCACACTGAAGCTTTCTTT.